This TCR beta chain stems from a study of PD-1 blockade in classical Hodgkin lymphoma. Study-wide findings and caveats: CD4+ TCR diversity, unlike CD8+, rose significantly by C4D1. Those achieving complete response showed baseline diversity like newly diagnosed patients.

Notes on this clone: Its antigen is undetermined.

Here immunoSEQ multiplex PCR was the method, and the copy in TCRdb shows in-frame clones only, minus some. This sample has some 52,000 clones, with around nine tenths found just once. The ends were cut back, 1 base at V and 0 bases at J, with 8 bases in the middle. This CDR3 contains 15 residues. The germline CDR1 and CDR2 sequences are SGHKS and YYEKEE (reference sequence). Indicated time point: cycle 4 day 1 (C4D1), after five to seven weeks of nivolumab. Every patient had relapsed following autologous stem cell transplantation, and cohorts differed in brentuximab vedotin exposure. The receptor was isolated from a human donor with classical Hodgkin lymphoma. Sequencing used peripheral blood mononuclear cells (PBMCs), obtained before the fourth cycle of nivolumab. This rearrangement joins TRBV5-5 to TRBJ1-5; the D is unclear. The CDR3 region is CASSLRENSNQPQHF. The CDR3 nucleotides read TGTGCCAGCAGCTTGAGGGAGAATAGCAATCAGCCCCAGCATTTT.